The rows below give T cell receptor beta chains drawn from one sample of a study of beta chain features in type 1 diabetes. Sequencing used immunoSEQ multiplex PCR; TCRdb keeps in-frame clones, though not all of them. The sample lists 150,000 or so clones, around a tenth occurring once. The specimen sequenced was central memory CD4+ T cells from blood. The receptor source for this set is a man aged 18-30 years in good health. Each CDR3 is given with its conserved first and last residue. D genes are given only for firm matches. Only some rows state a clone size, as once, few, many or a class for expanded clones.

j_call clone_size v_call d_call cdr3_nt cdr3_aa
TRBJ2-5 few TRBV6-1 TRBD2 TGTGCCAGCAGTGTCAGACTAGCGGGGCTTCAAGAGACCCAGTACTTC CASSVRLAGLQETQYF
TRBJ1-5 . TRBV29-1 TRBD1 TGCAGCGTGGAGGGGACAGGCAATCAGCCCCAGCATTTT CSVEGTGNQPQHF
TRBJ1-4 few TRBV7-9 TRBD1 TGTGCCAGCAGCCTTACAGGGGGGGCGAATGAAAAACTGTTTTTT CASSLTGGANEKLFF
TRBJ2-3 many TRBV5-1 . TGCGCCAGCAGCTTCCAGGATGTAGGCTCAGATACGCAGTATTTT CASSFQDVGSDTQYF
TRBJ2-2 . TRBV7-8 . TGTGCCAGCACCCTATTCGGGGTTCTTGGGACCGGGGAGCTGTTTTTT CASTLFGVLGTGELFF
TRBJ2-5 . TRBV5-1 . TGCGCCAGTCGGGAGTCCCAAGAGACCCAGTACTTC CASRESQETQYF
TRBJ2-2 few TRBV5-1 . TGCGCCAGCAGCAGGGACTCACGCACGGGTAGCGGGGAGCTGTTTTTT CASSRDSRTGSGELFF
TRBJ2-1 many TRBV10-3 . TGTGCCGTACAGGGGGGGTTTGATGAGCAGTTCTTC CAVQGGFDEQFF
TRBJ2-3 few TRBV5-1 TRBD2 TGCGCCAGCAGCTTGAGCGGGGGAATGGGAGATACGCAGTATTTT CASSLSGGMGDTQYF
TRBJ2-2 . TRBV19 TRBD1 TGTGCCAGTAGGGACAGGGAATCGCCCGGGGAGCTGTTTTTT CASRDRESPGELFF
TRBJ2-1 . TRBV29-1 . TGCAGCGTCGCCGGCACAGGGAGCAATGAGCAGTTCTTC CSVAGTGSNEQFF
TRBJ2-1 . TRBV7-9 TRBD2 TGTGCCAGCAGCCCCCCCATTCCCCAACTAGCGGGGGACTACAATGAGCAGTTCTTC CASSPPIPQLAGDYNEQFF
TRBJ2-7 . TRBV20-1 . TGCAGTGCTGGCAAATACGAGCAGTACTTC CSAGKYEQYF
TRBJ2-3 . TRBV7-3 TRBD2 TGTGCCAGCAGCGCAAGCGGGGGGGCGGTAGATACGCAGTATTTT CASSASGGAVDTQYF
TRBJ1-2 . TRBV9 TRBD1 TGTGCCAGCAGCGATTCGTCCCAGGGGGCCTATGGCTACACCTTC CASSDSSQGAYGYTF
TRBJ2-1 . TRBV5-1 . TGCGCCAGCAGCTTGGCCTTGGAGGGACAGTTCTTC CASSLALEGQFF
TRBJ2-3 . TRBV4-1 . TGCGCCAGCAGCCGACAGGTTTCAGCAGATACGCAGTATTTT CASSRQVSADTQYF
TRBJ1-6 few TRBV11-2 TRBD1 TGTGCCAGCAGGAGATGGACAGGGGATTCACCCCTCCACTTT CASRRWTGDSPLHF
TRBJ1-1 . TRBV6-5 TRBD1 TGTGCCAGCAGGCTACAGGGGATTGGGACTGAAGCTTTCTTT CASRLQGIGTEAFF
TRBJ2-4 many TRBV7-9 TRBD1 TGTGCCAGCAGCCCGGGGACAGGGACTTTAACCAAAAACATTCAGTACTTC CASSPGTGTLTKNIQYF
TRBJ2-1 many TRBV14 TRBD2 TGTGCCAGCAGCCCTACTAGCGGGGGGGCTGTGGAGCAGTTCTTC CASSPTSGGAVEQFF
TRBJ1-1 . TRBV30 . TGTGCCTGGAGAAGTATCAGCGGTACTGAAGCTTTCTTT CAWRSISGTEAFF
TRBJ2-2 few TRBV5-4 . TGTGCCAGCAGCTTGGGGCTTTCAGTAGCGGACGGGGAGCTGTTTTTT CASSLGLSVADGELFF
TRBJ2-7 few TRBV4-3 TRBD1 TGCGCCAGCAGCCCAGAAGGGGGCGAGTACGAGCAGTACTTC CASSPEGGEYEQYF
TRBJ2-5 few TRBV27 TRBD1 TGTGCCAGCAGCAGGGGACAGGGAATGGGGCAAGAGACCCAGTACTTC CASSRGQGMGQETQYF
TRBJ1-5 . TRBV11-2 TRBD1 TGTGCCAGCAGCTTAGGGATTCCGGGACAGGGAGTATTTCAGCCCCAGCATTTT CASSLGIPGQGVFQPQHF
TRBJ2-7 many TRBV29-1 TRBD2 TGCAGCGTGCGGACGGGGGGAGGAGAGCAGTACTTC CSVRTGGGEQYF
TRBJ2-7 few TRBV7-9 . TGTGCCAGCAGCTTAGGGCTAGCACCATACGAGCAGTACTTC CASSLGLAPYEQYF
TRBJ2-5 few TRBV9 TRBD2 TGTGCCAGCAGCGTAGAGGCGGGGGGGCCGGATAAGAAGACCCAGTACTTC CASSVEAGGPDKKTQYF
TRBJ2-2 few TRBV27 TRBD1 TGTGCCAGCAGTAATGGACAGGGACACACCGGGGAGCTGTTTTTT CASSNGQGHTGELFF
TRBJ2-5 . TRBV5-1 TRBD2 TGCGCCAGCAGCTTTAGCGGGGGGGAAGAGACCCAGTACTTC CASSFSGGEETQYF
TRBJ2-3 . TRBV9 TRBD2 TGTGCCAGCAGCCCAACGGCGGGGGGGCTGGATACGCAGTATTTT CASSPTAGGLDTQYF
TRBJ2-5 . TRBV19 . TGTGCCAGTAGTATAGCAGGAGGTTTGGAACAAGAGACCCAGTACTTC CASSIAGGLEQETQYF
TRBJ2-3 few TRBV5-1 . TGTGCCAGCAGCTTAATCGGACAGAGCACAGATACGCAGTATTTT CASSLIGQSTDTQYF
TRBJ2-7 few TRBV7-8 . TGTGCCAGCAGCTTAGGGAGCCAGGGGCAAAGCTACGAGCAGTACTTC CASSLGSQGQSYEQYF
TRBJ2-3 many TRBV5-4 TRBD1 TGTGCCAGCAGCCCAGACCGGGACAGGTTTTCGTATTTT CASSPDRDRFSYF
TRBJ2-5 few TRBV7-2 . TGTGCCAGCAGCTTACAGCGAGCGGAGACCCAGTACTTC CASSLQRAETQYF
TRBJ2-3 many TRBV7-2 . TGTGCCAGCAGCCCGGAAGGGACTCGCACAGATACGCAGTATTTT CASSPEGTRTDTQYF
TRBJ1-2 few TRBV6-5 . TGTGCCAGCCGACAGCCTATTAACTATGGCTACACCTTC CASRQPINYGYTF
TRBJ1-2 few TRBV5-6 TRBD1 TGTGCCAGCAGCGACAGACAGGGTGGCTACACCTTC CASSDRQGGYTF
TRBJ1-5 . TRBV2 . TGTGCCAGCAGCGTGGGGAGGGAAGGTCAGCCCCAGCATTTT CASSVGREGQPQHF
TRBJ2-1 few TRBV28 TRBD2 TGTGCCAGCATGCGGGGGGGCAACAATGAGCAGTTCTTC CASMRGGNNEQFF
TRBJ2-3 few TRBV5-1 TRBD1 TGCGCCAGCCAAAATACAGGGGAAAGGACAGATACGCAGTATTTT CASQNTGERTDTQYF
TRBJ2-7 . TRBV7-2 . TGTGCCAGCAGCTTAGATTATCGGCAGGGAACCTACGAGCAGTACTTC CASSLDYRQGTYEQYF
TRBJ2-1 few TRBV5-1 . TGCGCCAGCAGCTTCCAGGATACCTACAATGAGCAGTTCTTC CASSFQDTYNEQFF
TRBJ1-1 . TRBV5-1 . TGCGCCAGCAGCGAGGGACAGAACACTGAAGCTTTCTTT CASSEGQNTEAFF
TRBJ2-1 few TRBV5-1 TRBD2 TGCGCCAGCAGCTCCGGGACTAGCCAACCGTTGCTCTACAATGAGCAGTTCTTC CASSSGTSQPLLYNEQFF
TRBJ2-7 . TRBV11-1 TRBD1 TGTGCCAGCAGCTTAGCAGGGGGCCTAAATTACGAGCAGTACTTC CASSLAGGLNYEQYF
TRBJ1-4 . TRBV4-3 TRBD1 TGCGCCAGCAGCCAAGATGAACAGGGGGCCGGAAAACTGTTTTTT CASSQDEQGAGKLFF
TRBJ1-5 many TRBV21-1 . TGTGCCAGCAGCAACGACAGGGGCTATCAGCCCCAGCATTTT CASSNDRGYQPQHF
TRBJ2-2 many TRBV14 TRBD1 TGTGCCAGCAGCCAAGTCCGGGACAGCTCGAACACCGGGGAGCTGTTTTTT CASSQVRDSSNTGELFF
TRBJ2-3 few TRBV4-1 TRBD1 TGCGCCAGCAGCCGAGACCCGGGACAGGGGGCACAAGATACGCAGTATTTT CASSRDPGQGAQDTQYF
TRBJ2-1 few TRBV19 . TGTGCCAGTAGTATAGGTGGGGGGGCCAATGAGCAGTTCTTC CASSIGGGANEQFF